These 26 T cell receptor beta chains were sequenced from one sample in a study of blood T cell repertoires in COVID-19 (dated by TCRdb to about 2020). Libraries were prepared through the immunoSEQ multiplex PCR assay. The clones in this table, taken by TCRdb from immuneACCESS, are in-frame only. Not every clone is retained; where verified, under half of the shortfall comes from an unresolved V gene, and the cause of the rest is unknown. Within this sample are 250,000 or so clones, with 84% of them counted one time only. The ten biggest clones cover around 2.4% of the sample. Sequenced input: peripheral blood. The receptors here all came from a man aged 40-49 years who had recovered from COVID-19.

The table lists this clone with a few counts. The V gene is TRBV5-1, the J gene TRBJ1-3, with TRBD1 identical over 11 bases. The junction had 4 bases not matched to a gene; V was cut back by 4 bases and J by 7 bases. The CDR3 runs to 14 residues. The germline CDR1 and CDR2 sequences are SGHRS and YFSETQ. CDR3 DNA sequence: TGCGCCAGCAGCCCGGACAGGGGGCGGAACACCATATATTTT. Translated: CASSPDRGRNTIYF.

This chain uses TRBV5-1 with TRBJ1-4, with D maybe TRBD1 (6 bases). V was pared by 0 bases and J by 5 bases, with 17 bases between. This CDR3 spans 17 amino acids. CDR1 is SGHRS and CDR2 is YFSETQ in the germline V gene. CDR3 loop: CASSLESLQDRNEKLFF. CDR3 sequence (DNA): TGCGCCAGCAGCTTGGAATCTTTACAGGACAGAAATGAAAAACTGTTTTTT.

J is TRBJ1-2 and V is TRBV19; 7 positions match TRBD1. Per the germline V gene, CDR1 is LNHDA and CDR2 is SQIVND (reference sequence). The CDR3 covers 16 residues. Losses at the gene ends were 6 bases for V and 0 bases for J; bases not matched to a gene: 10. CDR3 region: CASRAHRGRANYGYTF. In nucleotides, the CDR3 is TGTGCCAGTAGAGCCCACAGGGGCAGAGCTAACTATGGCTACACCTTC.

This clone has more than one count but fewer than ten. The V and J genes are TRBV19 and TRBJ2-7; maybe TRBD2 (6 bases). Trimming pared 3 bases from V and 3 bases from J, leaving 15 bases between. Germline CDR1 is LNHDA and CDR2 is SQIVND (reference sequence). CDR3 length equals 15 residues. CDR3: CASSIAGGALYEQYF. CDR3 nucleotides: TGTGCCAGTAGTATCGCCGGCGGGGCCCTCTACGAGCAGTACTTC.

In DNA form, the CDR3 reads TGCGCCAGCAGTGAGGGCGGGACAGAAGCCTACGAGCAGTACTTC. The encoded protein is CASSEGGTEAYEQYF. The J gene is TRBJ2-7, the V gene TRBV10-2; D possibly corresponds to TRBD1 (7 bases). Trimming shortened V by 2 bases and J by 2 bases, and 13 bases separated the two germline ends. The CDR3 has 15 amino acids. CDR1 is WSHSY, CDR2 SAAADI, per germline.

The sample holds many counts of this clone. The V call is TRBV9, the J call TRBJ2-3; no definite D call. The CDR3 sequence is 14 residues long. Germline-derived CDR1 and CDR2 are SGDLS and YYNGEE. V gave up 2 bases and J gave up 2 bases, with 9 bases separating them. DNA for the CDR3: TGTGCCAGCAGCGTCGCGGTATACACAGATACGCAGTATTTT. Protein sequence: CASSVAVYTDTQYF.

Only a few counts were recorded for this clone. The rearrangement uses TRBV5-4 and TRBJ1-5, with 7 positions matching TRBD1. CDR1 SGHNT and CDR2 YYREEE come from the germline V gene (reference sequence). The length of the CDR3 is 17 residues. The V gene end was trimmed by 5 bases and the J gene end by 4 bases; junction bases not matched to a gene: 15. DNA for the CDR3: TGTGCCAGCAGGTTCACGGTGGTCAGGGGGAGTAATCAGCCCCAGCATTTT. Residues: CASRFTVVRGSNQPQHF.

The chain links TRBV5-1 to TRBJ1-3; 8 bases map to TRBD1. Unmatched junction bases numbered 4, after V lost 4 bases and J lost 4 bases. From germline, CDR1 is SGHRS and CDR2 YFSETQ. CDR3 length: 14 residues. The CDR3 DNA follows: TGCGCCAGCAGCCTGGACAGGGCCGGAAACACCATATATTTT. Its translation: CASSLDRAGNTIYF.

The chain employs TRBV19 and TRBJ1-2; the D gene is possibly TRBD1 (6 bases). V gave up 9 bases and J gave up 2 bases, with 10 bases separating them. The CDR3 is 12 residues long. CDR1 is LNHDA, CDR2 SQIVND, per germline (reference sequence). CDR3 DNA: TGTGCCAGCAAGGGGGGGAACTATGGCTACACCTTC. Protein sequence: CASKGGNYGYTF.

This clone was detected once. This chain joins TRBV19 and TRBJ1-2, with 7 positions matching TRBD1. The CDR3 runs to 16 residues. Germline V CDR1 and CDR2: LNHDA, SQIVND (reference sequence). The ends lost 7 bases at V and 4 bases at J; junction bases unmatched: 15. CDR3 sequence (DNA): TGTGCCAGTACCCCCTCTACAGGGGTTGGGCCCTATGGCTACACCTTC. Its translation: CASTPSTGVGPYGYTF.

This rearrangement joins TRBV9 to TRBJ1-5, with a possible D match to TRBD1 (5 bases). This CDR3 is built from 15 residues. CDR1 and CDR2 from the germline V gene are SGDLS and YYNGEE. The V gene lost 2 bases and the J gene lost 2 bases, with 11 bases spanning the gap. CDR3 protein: CASSVNGAGNQPQHF. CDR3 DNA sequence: TGTGCCAGCAGCGTGAATGGGGCCGGCAATCAGCCCCAGCATTTT.

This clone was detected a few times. CDR3 DNA: TGTGCCAGCAGCTCGGGGTATGGGGGGAGGTACGAGCAGTACTTC. This codes for CASSSGYGGRYEQYF. The chain is built from TRBV11-2 and TRBJ2-7, with TRBD2 as a possible D gene (6 bases). The CDR3 sequence is 15 residues long. V was pared by 4 bases and J by 4 bases, with 17 bases between. The germline V gene encodes CDR1 SGHAT and CDR2 FQNNGV.

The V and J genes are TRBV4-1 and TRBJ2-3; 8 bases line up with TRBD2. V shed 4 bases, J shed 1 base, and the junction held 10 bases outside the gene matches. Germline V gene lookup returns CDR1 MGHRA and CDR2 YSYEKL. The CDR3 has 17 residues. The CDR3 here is CASSPWGSGARTDTQYF. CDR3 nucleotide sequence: TGCGCCAGCAGCCCCTGGGGTAGCGGGGCCCGCACAGATACGCAGTATTTT.

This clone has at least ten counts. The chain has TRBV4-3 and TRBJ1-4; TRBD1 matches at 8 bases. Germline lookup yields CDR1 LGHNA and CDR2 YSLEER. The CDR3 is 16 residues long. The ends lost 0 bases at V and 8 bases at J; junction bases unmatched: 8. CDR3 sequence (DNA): TGCGCCAGCAGCCAAGATGGCCAGGGGGCAAGAGAAAAACTGTTTTTT. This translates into CASSQDGQGAREKLFF.

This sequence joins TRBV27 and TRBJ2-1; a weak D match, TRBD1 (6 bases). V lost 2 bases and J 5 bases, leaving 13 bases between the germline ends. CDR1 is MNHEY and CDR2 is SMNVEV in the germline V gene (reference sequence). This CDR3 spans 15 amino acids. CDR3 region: CASSLSRGENNEQFF. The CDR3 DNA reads TGTGCCAGCAGTTTAAGCAGGGGAGAGAACAATGAGCAGTTCTTC.

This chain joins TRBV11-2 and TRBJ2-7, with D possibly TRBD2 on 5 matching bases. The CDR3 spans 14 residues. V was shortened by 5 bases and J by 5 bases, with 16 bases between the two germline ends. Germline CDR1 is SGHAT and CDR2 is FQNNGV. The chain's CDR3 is CASSTVRGKNEQYF. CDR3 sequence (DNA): TGTGCCAGCAGCACAGTGCGAGGGAAGAACGAGCAGTACTTC.

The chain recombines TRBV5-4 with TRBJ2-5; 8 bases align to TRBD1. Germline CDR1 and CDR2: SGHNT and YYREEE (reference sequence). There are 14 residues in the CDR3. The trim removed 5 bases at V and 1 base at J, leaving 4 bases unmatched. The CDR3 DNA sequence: TGTGCCAGCAGGAAGGACAGGGCCCAAGAGACCCAGTACTTC. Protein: CASRKDRAQETQYF.

The CDR3 sequence: CASSYRGQAGYEQYF. CDR3 in DNA: TGTGCCAGCAGTTACCGGGGACAAGCTGGCTACGAGCAGTACTTC. The chain carries TRBV6-5 and TRBJ2-7; weak D call: TRBD1 (6 bases). The CDR3 is made up of 15 amino acids. V was clipped by 2 bases and J by 3 bases, with 14 bases between them. Germline V CDR1 and CDR2: MNHEY, SVGAGI.

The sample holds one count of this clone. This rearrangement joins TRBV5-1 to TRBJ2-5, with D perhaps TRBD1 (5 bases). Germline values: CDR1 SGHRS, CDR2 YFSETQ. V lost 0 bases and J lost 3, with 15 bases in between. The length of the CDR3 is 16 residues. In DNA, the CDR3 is TGCGCCAGCAGCTTGGGTGTAGGTGGCAGGGAAGAGACCCAGTACTTC. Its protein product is CASSLGVGGREETQYF.

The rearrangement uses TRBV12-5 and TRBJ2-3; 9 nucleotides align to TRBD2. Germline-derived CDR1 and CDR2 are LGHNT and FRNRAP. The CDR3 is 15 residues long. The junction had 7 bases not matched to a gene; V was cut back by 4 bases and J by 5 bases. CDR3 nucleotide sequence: TGTGCTAGTGGTTCGGGACTAGCCACGGGAGATACGCAGTATTTT. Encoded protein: CASGSGLATGDTQYF.

The chain's CDR3 is CSAPLAYGYTF. CDR3 nucleotide sequence: TGCAGTGCTCCCCTGGCATATGGCTACACCTTC. The rearrangement joins TRBV20-1 to TRBJ1-2; D is ambiguous. Germline CDR1 reads DFQATT; CDR2 reads SNEGSKA (reference sequence). V was cut by 5 bases and J by 5 bases, with 9 bases left in between. The CDR3 spans 11 residues.

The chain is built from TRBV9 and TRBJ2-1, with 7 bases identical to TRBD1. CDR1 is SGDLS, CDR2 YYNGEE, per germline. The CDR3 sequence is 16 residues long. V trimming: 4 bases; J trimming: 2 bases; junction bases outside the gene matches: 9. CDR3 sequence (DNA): TGTGCCAGCAGCTATAGCGACAGGGCTGCCTACAATGAGCAGTTCTTC. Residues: CASSYSDRAAYNEQFF.

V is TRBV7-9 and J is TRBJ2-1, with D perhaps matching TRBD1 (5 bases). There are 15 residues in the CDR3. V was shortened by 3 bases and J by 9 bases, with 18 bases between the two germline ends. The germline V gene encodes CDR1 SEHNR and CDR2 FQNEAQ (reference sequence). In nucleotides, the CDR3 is TGTGCCAGCAGCTTCGCATGGGGCGCTCCCGGTGAGCAGTTCTTC. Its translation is CASSFAWGAPGEQFF.

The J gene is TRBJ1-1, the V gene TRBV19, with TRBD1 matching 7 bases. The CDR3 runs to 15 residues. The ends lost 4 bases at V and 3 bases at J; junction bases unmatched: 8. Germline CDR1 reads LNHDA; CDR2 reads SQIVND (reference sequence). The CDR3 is CASSTHRGEDTEAFF. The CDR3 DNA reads TGTGCCAGTAGTACCCACAGGGGAGAGGACACTGAAGCTTTCTTT.

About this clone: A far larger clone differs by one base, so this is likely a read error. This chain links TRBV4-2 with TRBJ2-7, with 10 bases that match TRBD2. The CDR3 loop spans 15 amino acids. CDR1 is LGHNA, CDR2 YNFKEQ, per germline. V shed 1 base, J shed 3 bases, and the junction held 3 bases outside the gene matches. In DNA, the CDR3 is TGTGCCAGCAGCCAAGCGGGACTAGCGATCTACGAGCAGTACTTC. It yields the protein CASSQAGLAIYEQYF.

This chain's CDR3 is CASSLPTGGAGTQYF. CDR3 nucleotide sequence: TGTGCCAGCAGCTTACCGACAGGGGGCGCAGGGACCCAGTACTTC. This chain connects TRBV11-2 to TRBJ2-5; 10 nucleotides align to TRBD1. CDR3 length equals 15 residues. With V trimmed by 2 bases and J by 7 bases, 7 bases remained unmatched. CDR1 and CDR2 (germline): SGHAT, FQNNGV.